The 7 T cell receptor beta chains below all came from one sample that was sequenced in a study of cytotoxic CD8 clonotypes in ibrutinib-treated CLL. Clones were read by immunoSEQ multiplex PCR, and TCRdb kept only the in-frame ones, dropping some. The table has hundreds of thousands of clones, around 70% seen once. This specimen was PBMCs, taken after 12 months of ibrutinib treatment. All receptors derive from a human donor with chronic lymphocytic leukemia.

The chain carries TRBV6-5 and TRBJ1-2, with D hard to call. Germline V gene data show CDR1 as MNHEY and CDR2 as SVGAGI. Trimming removed 6 bases from V and 2 bases from J, with 10 bases in between. The CDR3 has 13 amino acids. The chain's CDR3 is CASSIKLNYGYTF. The CDR3 DNA follows: TGTGCCAGCAGCATTAAGTTAAACTATGGCTACACCTTC.

The J gene is TRBJ1-2, the V gene TRBV6-6; TRBD1 matches 7 bases. J gave up 2 bases and V 5 bases, and 2 bases lay outside the gene matches. The CDR3 spans 13 residues. Germline V gene data show CDR1 as MNHNY and CDR2 as SVGAGI (reference sequence). CDR3 region: CASSAGGNYGYTF. The DNA for the CDR3 is TGTGCCAGCAGTGCAGGGGGGAACTATGGCTACACCTTC.

In its sample, this clone was seen a few times. CDR3: CATSRGARNTIYF. The CDR3 region has the DNA TGTGCCACCAGCAGGGGGGCGAGAAACACCATATATTTT. This chain links TRBV15 with TRBJ1-3; tentative D call: TRBD1 (6 bases). Germline V gives CDR1 LNHNV, CDR2 YYDKDF (reference sequence). V was trimmed by 3 bases and J by 5 bases, leaving 8 bases between them. The CDR3 totals 13 residues.

The rearrangement uses TRBV6-6 and TRBJ1-2, with D tentatively TRBD1 (5 bases). Germline CDR1 reads MNHNY; CDR2 reads SVGAGI (reference sequence). The V and J ends lost 2 bases and 2 bases respectively, with 9 bases between them. The CDR3 covers 14 residues. CDR3 nucleotides: TGTGCCAGCAGTTACCAGGGAGCGAACTATGGCTACACCTTC. As protein: CASSYQGANYGYTF.

This clone was seen more than once but under ten times. This chain uses TRBV27 with TRBJ2-1; TRBD1 might be the D (6 bases). Germline lookup yields CDR1 MNHEY and CDR2 SMNVEV (reference sequence). Trimming took 2 bases from V and 2 from J, leaving 19 bases between them. The CDR3 contains 18 residues. The DNA for the CDR3 is TGTGCCAGCAGTTTACTGGCCCGGGACAAAGCTCCCTACAATGAGCAGTTCTTC. Its translation: CASSLLARDKAPYNEQFF.

This clone was counted only a few times. The chain employs TRBV5-1 and TRBJ1-1, with TRBD1 identical over 7 bases. The CDR3 runs 13 residues. From germline, CDR1 is SGHRS and CDR2 YFSETQ. Germline trimming cut 4 bases from V and 6 bases from J; bases unmatched to any gene: 6. CDR3 nucleotides: TGCGCCAGCAGCACCGACAGGGCCCCTGAAGCTTTCTTT. Its translation: CASSTDRAPEAFF.

The V call is TRBV7-2, the J call TRBJ2-7, with 11 bases aligning to TRBD2. V lost 4 bases, J lost 5 bases, and 4 bases stayed unmatched. The germline CDR1 and CDR2 sequences are SGHTA and FQGNSA. The CDR3 sequence is 14 residues long. This chain's CDR3 is CASSWGLAVNEQYF. In DNA form, the CDR3 reads TGTGCCAGCAGCTGGGGACTAGCGGTTAACGAGCAGTACTTC.